These 27 T cell receptor beta chains came from one sample sequenced in a study of blood T cell repertoires in COVID-19. Sequencing was performed with immunoSEQ multiplex PCR; in TCRdb, only in-frame clones are kept and a portion is missing. The sample yields tens of thousands of clones, roughly 77% seen once. What was sequenced was peripheral blood. The source is a man between 65 and 79 years old with active or convalescent COVID-19.

The chain is built from TRBV7-2 and TRBJ2-4, with D possibly being TRBD2 (6 bases). Looked up from germline, CDR1 is SGHTA and CDR2 is FQGNSA. The CDR3 is made up of 17 amino acids. V dropped 5 bases and J dropped 8 bases, with 25 bases sitting between them. This CDR3 reads CASSLLPSGTGWDIQYF. The CDR3 bases are TGTGCCAGCAGCCTACTACCCTCCGGGACTGGATGGGACATTCAGTACTTC.

The chain recombines TRBV4-2 with TRBJ1-2; TRBD1 is a possible D gene (6 bases). The CDR3 runs to 15 residues. CDR1 is LGHNA and CDR2 is YNFKEQ in the germline V gene. The V gene lost 0 bases and the J gene lost 5 bases, with 13 bases spanning the gap. The CDR3: CASSQEGAEVYGYTF. The CDR3 DNA reads as TGTGCCAGCAGCCAAGAGGGGGCAGAGGTGTATGGCTACACCTTC.

The rearrangement uses TRBV19 and TRBJ2-3; TRBD1 aligns across 9 bases. The germline CDR1 and CDR2 sequences are LNHDA and SQIVND (reference sequence). After removal of 6 bases from V and 4 bases from J, the junction contained 8 bases not matched to a gene. The CDR3 sequence is 15 residues long. The CDR3 region is CASSTGTGIADTQYF. DNA for the CDR3: TGTGCCAGTAGCACCGGGACAGGGATAGCAGATACGCAGTATTTT.

The table lists this clone with a few counts. The rearrangement joins TRBV9 to TRBJ2-1; 8 positions agree with TRBD2. With V trimmed by 3 bases and J by 5 bases, 4 bases remained unmatched. Per germline, CDR1 SGDLS and CDR2 YYNGEE. The CDR3 covers 14 residues. CDR3: CASSAGLGNNEQFF. The CDR3 bases are TGTGCCAGCAGCGCGGGACTAGGGAACAATGAGCAGTTCTTC. The whole variable domain, filled in from reference TRBV9 and TRBJ2-1, reads DSGVTQTPKHLITATGQRVTLRCSPRSGDLSVYWYQQSLDQGLQFLIQYYNGEERAKGNILERFSAQQFPDLHSELNLSSLELGDSALYFCASSAGLGNNEQFFGPGTRLTVL.

The chain carries TRBV6-2 or TRBV6-3 and TRBJ1-1; D remains unclear. The CDR3 is 15 amino acids. V lost 2 bases and J lost 4, with 14 bases in between. CDR1 is MNHEY and CDR2 is SVGEGT in the germline V gene. CDR3 nucleotide sequence: TGTGCCAGCAGTTACGGTTTTGGAGGTGGCACTGAAGCTTTCTTT. It specifies CASSYGFGGGTEAFF.

The chain is built from TRBV6-2 or TRBV6-3 and TRBJ1-2, with a tentative D call TRBD1 (6 bases). The length of the CDR3 is 14 residues. The germline V and J ends were trimmed by 0 bases and 11 bases, with 16 bases remaining between them. The germline CDR1 and CDR2 sequences are MNHEY and SVGEGT. As DNA, the CDR3 is TGTGCCAGCAGTTACTCGGGGGCCAGGCCCTGGTACACCTTC. It codes for CASSYSGARPWYTF.

This chain connects TRBV12-2 to TRBJ1-2; the tabulated D call, TRBD1, remains unverified against the DNA. TRBV12-2 is assigned pseudogene status. CDR3 size: 16 residues. The CDR3 here is CASRLSQGLVVGGYTF. The CDR3, as DNA: TGTGCAAGTCGCTTAAGTCAGGGTTTGGTTGTAGGGGGCTACACCTTC.

This clone was seen more than once but under ten times. This rearrangement joins TRBV30 to TRBJ1-5; 8 bases match TRBD1. This CDR3 region has 13 residues. CDR1 and CDR2 from the germline V gene are GTSNPN and SVGIG (reference sequence). V lost 1 base, J lost 7 bases, and 3 bases stayed unmatched. CDR3 sequence (DNA): TGTGCCTGGAGTGGGGACAGGCGGCAGCCCCAGCATTTT. It codes for CAWSGDRRQPQHF.

This chain joins TRBV5-6 and TRBJ1-5; TRBD1 is a possible D gene (6 bases). CDR1 is SGHDT and CDR2 is YYEEEE in the germline V gene. V was trimmed by 2 bases and J by 6 bases, leaving 12 bases between them. CDR3 size: 14 residues. The CDR3 reads CASSLQGWGQPQHF. CDR3 sequence (DNA): TGTGCCAGCAGCTTACAGGGTTGGGGTCAGCCCCAGCATTTT.

The rearrangement links TRBV2 to TRBJ2-3; 9 bases map to TRBD1. The germline V gene has CDR1 SNHLY and CDR2 FYNNEI. Unmatched junction bases numbered 9, after V lost 6 bases and J lost 5 bases. This CDR3 has 15 residues. The DNA of the CDR3 is TGTGCCAGCAGCCCCCCGGACAGGGGAAAAGATACGCAGTATTTT. It yields the protein CASSPPDRGKDTQYF.

Only a few counts were recorded for this clone. This chain links TRBV20-1 with TRBJ2-7; D is uncertain. V lost 3 bases and J lost 5, with 5 bases in between. The CDR3 has 10 residues. Germline loops: CDR1 DFQATT, CDR2 SNEGSKA (reference sequence). Here the CDR3 DNA reads TGCAGTGCTAGTAGCCACGAGCAGTACTTC. As protein: CSASSHEQYF.

The chain links TRBV7-3 to TRBJ2-2, with unresolved D. This CDR3 has 12 residues. CDR1 SGHTA and CDR2 FQGTGA come from the germline V gene. Trimming cost V 6 bases and J 2 bases, with 4 bases left between them. The CDR3 spells CASRANTGELFF. The DNA for the CDR3 is TGTGCCAGCAGGGCCAACACCGGGGAGCTGTTTTTT.

The chain couples TRBV20-1 to TRBJ1-1; 8 nucleotides agree with TRBD1. CDR1 and CDR2 from the germline V gene are DFQATT and SNEGSKA (reference sequence). The CDR3 contains 15 residues. V lost 3 bases and J lost 4; bases outside the gene matches: 10. The CDR3, as DNA: TGCAGTGCTAGTCCCGGGACAGGCCCGGGCACTGAAGCTTTCTTT. This translates into CSASPGTGPGTEAFF.

The chain is built from TRBV6-4 and TRBJ2-2; no firm D call. V lost 4 bases to trimming and J lost 6 bases, with 12 bases between them. There are 14 residues in the CDR3. Germline CDR1 and CDR2: MRHNA and SNTAGT. Written as DNA, the CDR3 is TGTGCCAGCAGTGCCGGGTCCCAAGCCGGGGAGCTGTTTTTT. Translation: CASSAGSQAGELFF.

The CDR3 loop reads CASSWTGGSYGYTF. The DNA for the CDR3 is TGTGCCAGCAGCTGGACAGGGGGCTCATATGGCTACACCTTC. V is TRBV7-9 and J is TRBJ1-2; 11 bases fit TRBD1. Germline lookup yields CDR1 SEHNR and CDR2 FQNEAQ (reference sequence). This CDR3 comprises 14 residues. J lost 5 bases, V lost 4 bases, and 3 bases had no gene match.

This chain joins TRBV7-9 and TRBJ2-7; TRBD2 might be the D (5 bases). V lost 1 base and J lost 6, with 10 bases in between. Germline assignment: CDR1 SEHNR and CDR2 FQNEAQ (reference sequence). CDR3 length equals 13 residues. CDR3 amino acids: CASSLGLLGEQYF. As DNA, the CDR3 is TGTGCCAGCAGCTTAGGACTACTCGGCGAGCAGTACTTC.

J is TRBJ2-1 and V is TRBV5-1, with TRBD1 matching over 9 bases. Trimming cost V 5 bases and J 8 bases; bases outside gene matches: 5. Germline V gene sequence: CDR1 SGHRS, CDR2 YFSETQ. This CDR3 region has 13 residues. CDR3 sequence: CASRQGARDEQFF. The DNA of the CDR3 is TGCGCCAGCAGACAGGGGGCTAGGGATGAGCAGTTCTTC.

The CDR3 is CATALGTSGGRETQYF. CDR3 bases: TGTGCCACCGCGCTCGGGACTAGCGGGGGGCGAGAGACCCAGTACTTC. The chain has TRBV24-1 and TRBJ2-5, with 15 nucleotides matching TRBD2. Trimming cost V 9 bases and J 4 bases; bases outside gene matches: 8. CDR3 size: 16 residues. From germline, CDR1 is KGHDR and CDR2 SFDVKD.

This rearrangement joins TRBV6-2 or TRBV6-3 to TRBJ2-7, with a possible D match to TRBD1 (6 bases). In germline, CDR1 is MNHEY, CDR2 SVGEGT. The CDR3 is made up of 18 amino acids. The germline V and J ends were trimmed by 6 bases and 1 base, with 25 bases remaining between them. The CDR3 DNA reads as TGTGCCAGCAGCCTAGCCCCCGGACAGTCTGGGGTATCCTACGAGCAGTACTTC. Translation gives CASSLAPGQSGVSYEQYF.

The chain employs TRBV11-2 and TRBJ2-1; D gene ambiguous. Germline CDR1 is SGHAT and CDR2 is FQNNGV. The CDR3 runs to 15 residues. Trimming pared 3 bases from V and 0 bases from J, leaving 9 bases between. This CDR3 reads CASSLNTFSYNEQFF. In nucleotides, the CDR3 is TGTGCCAGCAGCTTGAACACCTTCTCCTACAATGAGCAGTTCTTC.

Comments on this clone: Other nucleotide sequences from this sample produce the same CDR3. The rearrangement links TRBV5-1 to TRBJ2-2; 8 bases are a match to TRBD1. This CDR3 is 16 amino acids long. Unmatched junction bases numbered 10, after V lost 4 bases and J lost 5 bases. CDR1 SGHRS and CDR2 YFSETQ come from the germline V gene. CDR3 amino acids: CASSPRQGANTGELFF. CDR3 DNA sequence: TGCGCCAGCAGCCCGCGGCAGGGGGCTAATACCGGGGAGCTGTTTTTT. Full variable domain (missing parts from reference TRBV5-1 and TRBJ2-2): KAGVTQTPRYLIKTRGQQVTLSCSPISGHRSVSWYQQTPGQGLQFLFEYFSETQRNKGNFPGRFSGRQFSNSRSEMNVSTLELGDSALYLCASSPRQGANTGELFFGEGSRLTVL.

V usage is TRBV19 and J usage is TRBJ2-2; TRBD1 might be the D (6 bases). Germline V gene lookup returns CDR1 LNHDA and CDR2 SQIVND (reference sequence). CDR3 length: 14 residues. Trimming cost V 7 bases and J 2 bases, with 11 bases left between them. The CDR3 bases are TGTGCCAGTAAGACGACAGGTAACACCGGGGAGCTGTTTTTT. Amino acid sequence: CASKTTGNTGELFF.

This chain joins TRBV27 and TRBJ2-1; perhaps TRBD1 as D (5 bases). Germline V gene sequence: CDR1 MNHEY, CDR2 SMNVEV (reference sequence). CDR3 length equals 18 residues. The V end was cut by 2 bases, the J end by 0 bases, with 17 bases between. The CDR3: CASSLRSGHTSSYNEQFF. DNA of the CDR3: TGTGCCAGCAGTTTAAGGTCAGGGCACACGAGCTCCTACAATGAGCAGTTCTTC.

The chain couples TRBV4-1 to TRBJ1-3; 9 bases agree with TRBD1. CDR3 length: 21 residues. V lost 5 bases and J lost 3; bases outside the gene matches: 23. The germline CDR1 and CDR2 sequences are MGHRA and YSYEKL. The CDR3 sequence: CASSSPVGQFRDRVDGNTIYF. CDR3 DNA sequence: TGCGCCAGCAGCTCCCCGGTGGGCCAGTTCCGGGACAGGGTGGATGGAAACACCATATATTTT.

This chain uses TRBV11-2 with TRBJ2-3, with D possibly being TRBD2 (7 bases). V lost 5 bases to trimming and J lost 1 base, with 16 bases between them. Germline V gene lookup returns CDR1 SGHAT and CDR2 FQNNGV. The length of the CDR3 is 16 residues. The CDR3 loop reads CASSLRGRVGTDTQYF. In DNA form, the CDR3 reads TGTGCCAGCAGCCTTAGGGGGAGGGTGGGCACAGATACGCAGTATTTT.

This chain links TRBV6-2 or TRBV6-3 with TRBJ1-2, with TRBD1 identical over 8 bases. Germline V gene sequence: CDR1 MNHEY, CDR2 SVGEGT. With 6 bases clipped from V and 4 bases from J, the junction kept 13 bases outside the gene matches. The CDR3 runs 16 residues. CDR3 bases: TGTGCCAGCAGCCGGAATAGACAGGGGCGCACCTATGGCTACACCTTC. It encodes CASSRNRQGRTYGYTF.

The rearrangement joins TRBV19 to TRBJ1-2; the D gene is possibly TRBD1 (6 bases). The V gene's germline CDR1 is LNHDA and CDR2 SQIVND (reference sequence). The CDR3 is made up of 14 amino acids. V gave up 5 bases and J gave up 5 bases, with 15 bases separating them. Written as DNA, the CDR3 is TGTGCCAGTAGTTTATCCCGAGGGGGTTATGGCTACACCTTC. Encoded protein: CASSLSRGGYGYTF.